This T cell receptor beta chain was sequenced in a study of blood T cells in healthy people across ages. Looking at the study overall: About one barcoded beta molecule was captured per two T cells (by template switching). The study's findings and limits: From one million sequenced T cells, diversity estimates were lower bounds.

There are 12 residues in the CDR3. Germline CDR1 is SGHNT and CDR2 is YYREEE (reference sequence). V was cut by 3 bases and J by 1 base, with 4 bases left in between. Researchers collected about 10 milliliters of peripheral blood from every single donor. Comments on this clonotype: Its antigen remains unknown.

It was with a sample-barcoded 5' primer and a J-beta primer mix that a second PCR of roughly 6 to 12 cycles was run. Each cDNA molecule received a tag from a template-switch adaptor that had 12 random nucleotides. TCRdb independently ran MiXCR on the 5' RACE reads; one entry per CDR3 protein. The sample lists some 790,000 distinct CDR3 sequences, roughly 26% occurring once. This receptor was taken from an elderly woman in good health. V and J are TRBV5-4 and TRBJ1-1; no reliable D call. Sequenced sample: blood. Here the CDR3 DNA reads TGTGCCAGCAGCTGGACGAACACTGAAGCTTTCTTT. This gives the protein CASSWTNTEAFF. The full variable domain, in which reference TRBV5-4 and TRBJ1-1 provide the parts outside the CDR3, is ETGVTQSPTHLIKTRGQQVTLRCSSQSGHNTVSWYQQALGQGPQFIFQYYREEENGRGNFPPRFSGLQFPNYSSELNVNALELDDSALYLCASSWTNTEAFFGQGTRLTVV.